A selection of T cell receptor beta chains follows, all from one sample in a study of memory CD4+ T cells and cytomegalovirus serostatus. TCRdb keeps only in-frame clones here, not all; method: immunoSEQ multiplex PCR. The table lists around 50,000 clones, roughly 77% of them singletons. The sequenced sample was memory CD4+ T cells from blood. All receptors derive from an adult in good health and CMV-seronegative. Each CDR3 is given with its conserved first and last residue. A D gene is named only where the DNA matches it firmly. Clone size, where shown, is once, few, many, or a class for clones that have expanded.

>TRBV11-3|NA|TRBJ2-2|NA
CASSSGVTGELFF
TGTGCCAGCAGCTCAGGTGTTACCGGGGAGCTGTTTTTT
>TRBV9|NA|TRBJ2-1|NA
CASSVAGGGGNEQFF
TGTGCCAGCAGCGTAGCCGGGGGAGGGGGCAATGAGCAGTTCTTC
>TRBV7-9|TRBD2|TRBJ2-1|NA
CASSLPKGLAGYNEQFF
TGTGCCAGCAGCTTACCGAAGGGACTAGCGGGATACAATGAGCAGTTCTTC
>TRBV25-1|TRBD2|TRBJ2-3|NA
CASSESRSGRGDTQYF
TGTGCCAGCAGTGAATCTAGAAGCGGGAGGGGAGATACGCAGTATTTT
>TRBV2|TRBD1|TRBJ2-1|few
CASLLRGLYNEQFF
TGTGCCAGCTTGCTGAGGGGGCTATACAATGAGCAGTTCTTC
>TRBV5-1|TRBD1|TRBJ1-1|once
CASSLTIRDRGLDTEAFF
TGCGCCAGCAGCTTGACCATCCGGGACAGGGGATTGGACACTGAAGCTTTCTTT
>TRBV27|NA|TRBJ2-4|NA
CASSPWGPAKNIQYF
TGTGCCAGCAGTCCGTGGGGACCGGCCAAAAACATTCAGTACTTC
>TRBV9|NA|TRBJ1-1|few
CASRPRDTEAFF
TGTGCCAGCAGGCCCCGTGACACTGAAGCTTTCTTT
>TRBV18|TRBD2|TRBJ2-1|NA
CASSPPVLAGGTEQFF
TGTGCCAGCTCACCACCCGTACTAGCGGGAGGTACTGAGCAGTTCTTC
>TRBV28|NA|TRBJ2-3|NA
CATRLVHSTDTQYF
TGTGCCACCCGACTAGTGCATAGCACAGATACGCAGTATTTT
>TRBV11-2|NA|TRBJ2-7|NA
CASSPLRTGTSYEQYF
TGTGCCAGCAGCCCCCTCCGTACAGGGACCTCCTACGAGCAGTACTTC
>TRBV25-1|TRBD1|TRBJ1-4|NA
CASSAQGGGKLFF
TGTGCCAGCAGTGCTCAGGGGGGCGGAAAACTGTTTTTT
>TRBV11-2|NA|TRBJ2-4|NA
CASSPAGLAKNIQYF
TGTGCCAGCAGCCCTGCCGGACTAGCCAAAAACATTCAGTACTTC
>TRBV5-5|TRBD2|TRBJ2-7|NA
CASSLSGSASYEQYF
TGTGCCAGCAGCTTGAGCGGGAGTGCCTCCTACGAGCAGTACTTC
>TRBV2|NA|TRBJ2-1|few
CASSERGFEQFF
TGTGCCAGCAGTGAAAGGGGTTTTGAGCAGTTCTTC
>TRBV1|NA|TRBJ1-4|few
CTSSERQGLNEKLFF
TGCACCAGCAGCGAACGACAGGGGTTAAATGAAAAACTGTTTTTT
>TRBV14|NA|TRBJ1-3|NA
CASSLRRTSSGNTIYF
TGTGCCAGCAGCCTGAGACGGACCTCCTCTGGAAACACCATATATTTT
>TRBV5-5|TRBD1|TRBJ1-2|NA
CASSPDRANYGYTF
TGTGCCAGCAGCCCGGACAGGGCAAACTATGGCTACACCTTC
>TRBV2|NA|TRBJ2-7|NA
CASSDGDSYEQYF
TGTGCCAGCAGTGATGGGGACTCCTACGAGCAGTACTTC
>TRBV7-2|NA|TRBJ1-1|once
CASSFGVGNTEAFF
TGTGCCAGCAGCTTCGGGGTTGGGAACACTGAAGCTTTCTTT
>TRBV6-1|NA|TRBJ2-3|NA
CATDTTGSTDTQYF
TGTGCCACCGACACCACGGGCAGCACAGATACGCAGTATTTT
>TRBV29-1|NA|TRBJ2-1|NA
CSAWGLGLGGGEQFF
TGCAGCGCGTGGGGCCTGGGACTCGGTGGGGGGGAGCAGTTCTTC
>TRBV2|TRBD2|TRBJ2-7|NA
CASSGGDLPYEQYF
TGTGCCAGCAGCGGGGGGGACTTACCCTACGAGCAGTACTTC
>TRBV14|NA|TRBJ1-1|NA
CASSPLRGGGTEAFF
TGTGCCAGCAGCCCCTTGAGGGGTGGGGGCACTGAAGCTTTCTTT
>TRBV15|TRBD1|TRBJ2-7|NA
CATSRGTTGGTYEQYF
TGTGCCACCAGCAGAGGGACGACAGGGGGGACCTACGAGCAGTACTTC
>TRBV10-3|NA|TRBJ1-1|NA
CAISESPNTEAFF
TGTGCCATCAGTGAGTCACCTAACACTGAAGCTTTCTTT
>TRBV30|NA|TRBJ2-5|NA
CAWIGSQETQYF
TGTGCCTGGATAGGCTCGCAAGAGACCCAGTACTTC
>TRBV6-6|TRBD1|TRBJ1-1|NA
CASNTGQGATEAFF
TGTGCCAGCAATACGGGACAGGGGGCAACTGAAGCTTTCTTT
>TRBV5-1|NA|TRBJ1-1|NA
CASTPGRLTTEAFF
TGCGCCAGCACCCCGGGGAGGCTAACCACTGAAGCTTTCTTT
>TRBV6-1|NA|TRBJ1-1|NA
CASRTDRRLPAFF
TGTGCCAGCAGAACAGACAGGAGACTCCCAGCTTTCTTT
>TRBV7-2|NA|TRBJ2-1|NA
CASRAREDEQFF
TGTGCCAGCAGGGCTAGGGAGGATGAGCAGTTCTTC
>TRBV30|NA|TRBJ2-3|NA
CAWSQRGTDTQYF
TGTGCCTGGAGCCAGCGGGGCACAGATACGCAGTATTTT
>TRBV5-6|NA|TRBJ2-3|few
CASSLVGITDTQYF
TGTGCCAGCAGCTTGGTAGGCATTACAGATACGCAGTATTTT
>TRBV28|TRBD1|TRBJ2-1|NA
CASSQTGTGDYNEQFF
TGTGCCAGCAGCCAAACCGGGACAGGGGACTACAATGAGCAGTTCTTC